The entry below describes one T cell receptor beta chain. It was RNA transcripts that yielded the amplified TCR beta CDR3 regions. TCR CDR3 regions were first amplified by RT-PCR with HTBI primers. TCRdb recomputed calls from the multiplex PCR reads with MiXCR, one row per CDR3 protein. This sample has over 450,000 distinct CDR3 sequences; roughly 17% occur once, and the top ten carry 15% to 20%. The data derive from a study of T cells in Graves' hyperthyroidism and ophthalmopathy. Germline trimming cut 0 bases from V and 2 bases from J; bases unmatched to any gene: 2. Germline V gene sequence: CDR1 SQVTM, CDR2 ANQGSEA. The length of the CDR3 is 15 residues.

The receptor was derived from a woman under 30 with Graves' ophthalmopathy. The sequencing input was blood. V and J are TRBV29-1 and TRBJ2-1; 9 nucleotides agree with TRBD2. For the CDR3, the DNA is TGCAGCGTTGAAGATGCGGGGGGGACCTACAATGAGCAGTTCTTC. Its protein is CSVEDAGGTYNEQFF.